One and the same sample provided the 16 T cell receptor beta chains below, sequenced in a study of blood T cell repertoires in COVID-19. The protocol was immunoSEQ multiplex PCR, while the TCRdb copy is restricted to in-frame clones and leaves out a portion. The repertoire holds about 370,000 clones, with around 92% as singletons. Sequencing used peripheral blood. The source of these receptors is a woman in her thirties with COVID-19, enrolled during active disease.

J is TRBJ1-2 and V is TRBV4-3, with D perhaps matching TRBD1 (6 bases). Germline CDR1 is LGHNA and CDR2 is YSLEER. This CDR3 comprises 17 residues. The ends were cut back, 4 bases at V and 0 bases at J, with 18 bases in the middle. The CDR3 here is CASSLGRGGGPNYGYTF. Written as DNA, the CDR3 is TGCGCCAGCAGCCTGGGGAGGGGTGGGGGCCCTAACTATGGCTACACCTTC.

V gene TRBV18 combines with J gene TRBJ1-1; 9 nucleotides match TRBD1. Germline V gene data show CDR1 as KGHSH and CDR2 as LQKENI. V was pared by 2 bases and J by 1 base, with 2 bases of the junction left unmatched. This CDR3 has 15 residues. The CDR3 coding sequence is TGTGCCAGCTCACCAGACAGGGGGACGAACACTGAAGCTTTCTTT. This translates into CASSPDRGTNTEAFF.

The V call is TRBV9, the J call TRBJ2-7, with TRBD1 identical over 7 bases. Germline CDR1 reads SGDLS; CDR2 reads YYNGEE. J lost 7 bases, V lost 0 bases, and 4 bases had no gene match. The CDR3 runs 13 residues. The CDR3 bases are TGTGCCAGCAGCGTAGCCCCAGGGGGAGAGCAGTACGTC. Translating gives CASSVAPGGEQYV.

The chain couples TRBV10-3 to TRBJ2-1; TRBD2 aligns across 8 bases. V trimming: 0 bases; J trimming: 0 bases; junction bases outside the gene matches: 7. CDR1 ENHRY and CDR2 SYGVKD come from the germline V gene. This CDR3 has 18 residues. CDR3 amino acids: CAISESESGSGSYNEQFF. The CDR3 DNA reads as TGTGCCATCAGTGAGTCGGAGAGCGGGAGTGGCTCCTACAATGAGCAGTTCTTC.

The chain recombines TRBV4-3 with TRBJ2-2, with D unresolved. The CDR3 is 16 residues long. V lost 0 bases and J lost 0, with 8 bases in between. In germline, CDR1 is LGHNA, CDR2 YSLEER. The CDR3 region has the DNA TGCGCCAGCAGCCAAGATGGCCTAGCGAACACCGGGGAGCTGTTTTTT. Amino acids: CASSQDGLANTGELFF.

CDR3: CATSEAGGGTGELFF. The CDR3 region has the DNA TGTGCCACCAGTGAGGCCGGCGGGGGCACCGGGGAGCTGTTTTTT. The chain employs TRBV24-1 and TRBJ2-2; 7 bases are a match to TRBD2. CDR3 length equals 15 residues. The junction had 5 bases not matched to a gene; V was cut back by 4 bases and J by 4 bases. CDR1 and CDR2 (germline): KGHDR, SFDVKD.

The gene calls are TRBV7-9 and TRBJ1-2, with D tentatively TRBD1 (6 bases). The CDR3 sequence is 13 residues long. Germline V gives CDR1 SEHNR, CDR2 FQNEAQ (reference sequence). Trimming removed 6 bases at V and 4 bases at J, with 12 bases between. CDR3 loop: CASRPGVTYGYTF. The CDR3 nucleotides read TGTGCCAGCAGACCAGGGGTTACCTATGGCTACACCTTC.

The chain recombines TRBV19 with TRBJ1-3; D may be TRBD1 (6 bases). V lost 5 bases, J lost 0 bases, and 23 bases lay in between. The germline CDR1 and CDR2 sequences are LNHDA and SQIVND (reference sequence). The CDR3 runs 19 residues. The CDR3 spells CASSVLSNRQVHSGNTIYF. CDR3 DNA sequence: TGTGCCAGTAGTGTCCTATCCAATCGACAGGTTCACTCTGGAAACACCATATATTTT.

This chain connects TRBV3-1 (or the pseudogene TRBV3-2) to TRBJ1-5; possible D gene TRBD1, 6 bases. In germline, CDR1 is LGHDT, CDR2 YNNKEL (reference sequence). Between the trimmed V and J ends, which lost 4 bases and 2 bases, there was a span of 12 bases. The CDR3 length is 15 residues. The CDR3 nucleotides read TGTGCCAGCAGCCTCAGGGGTTCCGGCAATCAGCCCCAGCATTTT. It yields the protein CASSLRGSGNQPQHF.

The chain carries TRBV5-5 and TRBJ2-7, with D perhaps TRBD1 (5 bases). The germline CDR1 and CDR2 sequences are SGHKS and YYEKEE (reference sequence). The V and J ends lost 0 bases and 2 bases respectively, with 6 bases between them. This CDR3 has 13 residues. CDR3 amino acids: CASSLAQAYEQYV. The CDR3 nucleotides read TGTGCCAGCAGCTTGGCACAGGCCTACGAGCAGTACGTC.

The genes are TRBV10-3 and TRBJ2-1, with TRBD2 matching over 10 bases. In germline, CDR1 is ENHRY, CDR2 SYGVKD. The junction had 15 bases not matched to a gene; V was cut back by 0 bases and J by 4 bases. The length of the CDR3 is 20 residues. Here the CDR3 reads CAISESVGLAKLGKYNEQFF. DNA for the CDR3: TGTGCCATCAGTGAGTCAGTGGGACTAGCGAAGCTAGGGAAGTACAATGAGCAGTTCTTC.

The CDR3 region is CASRGNDRLSYNEQFF. CDR3 nucleotide sequence: TGTGCCAGCAGGGGAAACGACAGACTTTCCTACAATGAGCAGTTCTTC. This chain joins TRBV2 and TRBJ2-1, with D possibly TRBD1 on 5 matching bases. The CDR3 length is 16 residues. Trimming shortened V by 6 bases and J by 1 base, and 16 bases separated the two germline ends. From germline, CDR1 is SNHLY and CDR2 FYNNEI.

This chain links TRBV27 with TRBJ1-1, with 7 bases fitting TRBD1. The CDR3 is 14 residues long. Germline lookup yields CDR1 MNHEY and CDR2 SMNVEV (reference sequence). J was trimmed by 0 bases and V by 10 bases; bases with no gene match: 8. The CDR3: CATRDRPLNTEAFF. The DNA for the CDR3 is TGTGCCACCCGGGACAGACCGTTGAACACTGAAGCTTTCTTT.

The table lists this clone with a few counts. V gene TRBV6-1 combines with J gene TRBJ1-4, with D possibly TRBD1 on 6 matching bases. Germline-derived CDR1 and CDR2 are MNHNS and SASEGT. This CDR3 has 14 residues. Trimming pared 1 base from V and 5 bases from J, leaving 8 bases between. The CDR3 sequence: CASSEGQENEKLFF. As DNA, the CDR3 is TGTGCCAGCAGTGAAGGACAGGAAAATGAAAAACTGTTTTTT.

The chain joins TRBV19 to TRBJ2-1, with 7 bases identical to TRBD1. The CDR3 runs to 16 residues. V shed 5 bases, J shed 5 bases, and the junction held 12 bases outside the gene matches. Germline CDR1 and CDR2: LNHDA and SQIVND (reference sequence). The CDR3 DNA sequence: TGTGCCAGTAGTCCTCAGGGGGTGTCCCCTGACAATGAGCAGTTCTTC. It specifies CASSPQGVSPDNEQFF.

The gene calls are TRBV11-2 and TRBJ2-7, with D possibly TRBD2 on 6 matching bases. Trimming removed 9 bases at V and 1 base at J, with 10 bases between. Looked up from germline, CDR1 is SGHAT and CDR2 is FQNNGV. The CDR3 length is 12 residues. The DNA of the CDR3 is TGTGCCAGTGGGGACTCTTCCTACGAGCAGTACTTC. Protein: CASGDSSYEQYF.